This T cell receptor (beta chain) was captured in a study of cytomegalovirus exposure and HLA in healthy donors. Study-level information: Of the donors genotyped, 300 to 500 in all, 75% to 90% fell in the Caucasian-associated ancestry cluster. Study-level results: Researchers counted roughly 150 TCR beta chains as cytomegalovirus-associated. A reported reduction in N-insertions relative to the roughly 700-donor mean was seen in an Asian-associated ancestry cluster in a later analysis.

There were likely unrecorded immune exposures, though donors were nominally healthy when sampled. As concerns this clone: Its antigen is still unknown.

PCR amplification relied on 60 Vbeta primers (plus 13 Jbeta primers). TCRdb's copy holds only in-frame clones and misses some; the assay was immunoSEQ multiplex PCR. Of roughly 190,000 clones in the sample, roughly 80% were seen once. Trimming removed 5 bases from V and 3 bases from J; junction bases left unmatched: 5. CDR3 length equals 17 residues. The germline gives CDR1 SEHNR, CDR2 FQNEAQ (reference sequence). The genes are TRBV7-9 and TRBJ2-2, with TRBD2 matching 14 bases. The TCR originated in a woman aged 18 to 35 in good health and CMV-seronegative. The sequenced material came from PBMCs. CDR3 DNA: TGTGCCAGCAGCCCCCCGGGACTAGCGGGAGACACCGGGGAGCTGTTTTTT. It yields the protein CASSPPGLAGDTGELFF.